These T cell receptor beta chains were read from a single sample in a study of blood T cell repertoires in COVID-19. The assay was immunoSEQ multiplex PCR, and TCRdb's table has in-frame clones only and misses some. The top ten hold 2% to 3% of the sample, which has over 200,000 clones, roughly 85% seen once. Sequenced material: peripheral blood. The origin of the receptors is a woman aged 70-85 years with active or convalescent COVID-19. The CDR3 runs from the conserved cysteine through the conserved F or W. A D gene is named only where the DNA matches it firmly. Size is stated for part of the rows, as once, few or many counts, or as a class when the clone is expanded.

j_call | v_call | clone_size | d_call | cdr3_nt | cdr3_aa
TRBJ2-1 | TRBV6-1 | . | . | TGTGCCAGCAGTGAAAAGGGGGCCTACAATGAGCAGTTCTTC | CASSEKGAYNEQFF
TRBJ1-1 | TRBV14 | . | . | TGTGCCAGCAGCCAAAAGGGGATCGGAGCTTTCTTT | CASSQKGIGAFF
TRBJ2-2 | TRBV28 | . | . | TGTGCCAGCAGTTTTTCCCGGGGGGCAGGGGAGAACACCGGGGAGCTGTTTTTT | CASSFSRGAGENTGELFF
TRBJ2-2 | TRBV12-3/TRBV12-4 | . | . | TGTGCCAGCAACAATCTAGTTCCCGGGGAGCTGTTTTTT | CASNNLVPGELFF
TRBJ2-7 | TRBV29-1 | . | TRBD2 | TGCAGCGTTCTCGGGACTAGCGGGGGCTCCTACGAGCAGTACTTC | CSVLGTSGGSYEQYF
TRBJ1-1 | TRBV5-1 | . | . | TGCGCCAGCAGCTTGGGACAGGAAGATGAAGCTTTCTTT | CASSLGQEDEAFF
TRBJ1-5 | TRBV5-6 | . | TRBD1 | TGTGCCAGCAGCCGGACAGGGCCGCATCAGCCCCAGCATTTT | CASSRTGPHQPQHF
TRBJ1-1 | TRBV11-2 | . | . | TGTGCCAGCAGCCTTACAGGAGCGAACACTGAAGCTTTCTTT | CASSLTGANTEAFF
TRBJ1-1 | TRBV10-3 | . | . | TGTGCCATCAGTGAGTCGACGGAGATTGCAGCTTTCTTT | CAISESTEIAAFF
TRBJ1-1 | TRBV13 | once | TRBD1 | TGTGCCAGCAGCCAGGACAGGAGGAACACTGAAGCTTTCTTT | CASSQDRRNTEAFF
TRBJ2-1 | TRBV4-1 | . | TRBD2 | TGCGCCAGCAGCCGAGACCGGGGGGTAGACAGTTACAATGAGCAGTTCTTC | CASSRDRGVDSYNEQFF
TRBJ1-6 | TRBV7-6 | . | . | TGTGCCAGCAGCTTGGAGGAGGGGTTAGGTTCACCCCTCCACTTT | CASSLEEGLGSPLHF
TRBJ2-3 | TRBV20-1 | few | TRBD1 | TGCAGTGCTAGTCCGGGACAGCGGACGACCGCCCCTACGCAGTATTTT | CSASPGQRTTAPTQYF
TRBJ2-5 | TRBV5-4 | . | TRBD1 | TGTGCCAGCAGCCGTACAGGGGGAGAGACCCAGTACTTC | CASSRTGGETQYF
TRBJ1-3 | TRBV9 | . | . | TGTGCCAGCAGCGTAGGGGCAGGTGGGAACACCATATATTTT | CASSVGAGGNTIYF
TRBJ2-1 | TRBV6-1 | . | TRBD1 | TGTGCCAGCAGTGGCCCGACAGGGGACTCCTACAATGAGCAGTTCTTC | CASSGPTGDSYNEQFF
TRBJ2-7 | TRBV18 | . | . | TGTGCCAGCTCACTGGTCAGGGCCCACGAGCAGTACTTC | CASSLVRAHEQYF
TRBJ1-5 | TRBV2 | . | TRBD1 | TGTGCCAGCAGGGTGGACAGGACGAGCACGCCCCAGCATTTT | CASRVDRTSTPQHF
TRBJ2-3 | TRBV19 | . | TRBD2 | TGTGCCAGTGCGCCGGGACTAACCACAGATACGCAGTATTTT | CASAPGLTTDTQYF
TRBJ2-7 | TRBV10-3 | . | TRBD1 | TGTGCCATCAGTGGACAGGGCCGCCCGAATACCTACGAGCAGTACTTC | CAISGQGRPNTYEQYF
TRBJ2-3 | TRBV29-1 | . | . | TGCAGCGTTGACAGCGGGCGCACAGATACGCAGTATTTT | CSVDSGRTDTQYF
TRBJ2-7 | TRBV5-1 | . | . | TGCGCCAGCAGCTTGCAGGGCTCCTACGAGCAGTACTTC | CASSLQGSYEQYF
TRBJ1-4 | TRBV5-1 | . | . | TGCGCCAGCAGCCCCTTATTTGCAACTAATGAAAAACTGTTTTTT | CASSPLFATNEKLFF
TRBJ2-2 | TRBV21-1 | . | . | TGTGCCAGCAACAAAGATGAGCTAGCGGGAGCGGTGAACACCGGGGAGCTGTTTTTT | CASNKDELAGAVNTGELFF
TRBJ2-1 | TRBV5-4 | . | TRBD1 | TGTGCCAGCAGCTCGCGACAGGGGGCGTTGGGCAATGAGCAGTTCTTC | CASSSRQGALGNEQFF
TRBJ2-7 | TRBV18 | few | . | TGTGCCAGCTCCCGCTCGGTACCCGATCGGTTCTCCTACGAGCAGTACTTC | CASSRSVPDRFSYEQYF
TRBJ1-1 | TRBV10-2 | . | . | TGCGCCAGCAGTCCCCGGACGGAGGAAAACACTGAAGCTTTCTTT | CASSPRTEENTEAFF
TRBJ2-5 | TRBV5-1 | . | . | TGCGCCAGCAGCTCGAGGCCTTCGGGCGGGGAAGAGACCCAGTACTTC | CASSSRPSGGEETQYF
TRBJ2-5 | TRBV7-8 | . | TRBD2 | TGTGCCAGTCGGGAGGTCAACCAAGAGACCCAGTACTTC | CASREVNQETQYF
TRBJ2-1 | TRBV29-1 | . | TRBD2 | TGCAGCGTTGAGGCTAGCGGGAGGGGTCGGGAGCAGTTCTTC | CSVEASGRGREQFF
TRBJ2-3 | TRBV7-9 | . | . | TGTGCCAGCAGCCCATCCCAGGGGGATACGCAGTATTTT | CASSPSQGDTQYF